This T cell receptor (beta chain) was recovered during a study of T cells after yellow fever vaccination. Study background: Those fractions that held only low numbers of cells were prepared using the SMART-Seq v4 Ultra Low Input RNA kit.

For this clonotype: What it recognizes is unknown.

V was clipped by 0 bases and J by 4 bases; unmatched bases: 4. The CDR3 loop spans 14 amino acids. CDR1 and CDR2 from the germline V gene are SGHDT and YYEEEE. Whole-study results and caveats: After the booster, about 95% of CD4 and 88% of CD8 primary-response clones were re-detected.

Template switching with 5'RACE generated the TCR cDNA and added a universal primer site and UMIs. TCRdb used MiXCR to reprocess the 5' RACE reads, holding one entry per CDR3 protein. The repertoire holds under 300,000 distinct CDR3 sequences, with 6.5% to 8.5% as singletons. This receptor was identified in a man between 25 and 39 years old who received the YFV17D yellow fever vaccine. The material was CD4+ T cells sorted from PBMCs, obtained 15 days after the yellow fever booster vaccination. The chain joins TRBV5-6 to TRBJ2-7, with 7 bases that match TRBD1. CDR3 loop: CASSLDGRGYEQYF. The CDR3 bases are TGTGCCAGCAGCTTGGATGGCAGGGGGTACGAGCAGTACTTC. Complete variable domain (other parts from reference TRBV5-6 and TRBJ2-7): DAGVTQSPTHLIKTRGQQVTLRCSPKSGHDTVSWYQQALGQGPQFIFQYYEEEERQRGNFPDRFSGHQFPNYSSELNVNALLLGDSALYLCASSLDGRGYEQYFGPGTRLTVT.